The T cell receptor (beta chain) described here comes from a study of blood T cell repertoires in COVID-19. Sequencing was performed with immunoSEQ multiplex PCR; in TCRdb, only in-frame clones are kept and a portion is missing. The sample contains around 200,000 clones, 89% of which appear only once. The CDR3 has 14 residues. V gave up 7 bases and J gave up 4 bases; unmatched junction bases: 10. Germline V gene sequence: CDR1 MDHEN, CDR2 SYDVKM. The genes are TRBV28 and TRBJ2-7, with TRBD1 matching 7 bases. This receptor was taken from a woman between 18 and 29 years old who had recovered from COVID-19. The sample was PBMCs or T cells enriched from blood (not recorded which). The CDR3 loop reads CASTPGTEKYEQYF. In DNA, the CDR3 is TGTGCCAGCACCCCCGGGACAGAGAAGTACGAGCAGTACTTC.